A selection of T cell receptor beta chains follows, all from one sample in a study of T-cell reconstitution after alpha-beta-depleted transplantation in children. TCRdb re-called the PCR reads through MiXCR, storing one row per CDR3 protein. The sample carries roughly 220,000 distinct CDR3 sequences, approximately 8% recorded once. The source was PBMCs, mostly from graft donor cells, collected 360 days after TCRalphabeta/CD19-depleted stem cell transplant. These receptors all come from a male patient between 2 and 10 years old who had a stem cell transplant for acute myeloid leukemia, so the T cells may come from the graft donor. CDR3s include the opening cysteine and the closing phenylalanine or tryptophan.

cdr3_length: 17; v_call: TRBV15; cdr3_aa: CATSRVGTLPLYNEQFF
cdr3_length: 13; v_call: TRBV12-3/TRBV12-4; cdr3_aa: CAIATGATGELFF
cdr3_length: 13; v_call: TRBV5-6; cdr3_aa: CASSFGGPGELFF
cdr3_length: 16; v_call: TRBV5-1; cdr3_aa: CASSLASKGTNTEAFF
cdr3_length: 15; v_call: TRBV12-3/TRBV12-4; cdr3_aa: CASSFGARRYNEQFF
cdr3_length: 14; v_call: TRBV12-3/TRBV12-4; cdr3_aa: CASRPGDSLYGYTF
cdr3_length: 14; v_call: TRBV10-3; cdr3_aa: CATGQGATHTEAFF
cdr3_length: 13; v_call: TRBV20-1; cdr3_aa: CSASRSTADTQYF
cdr3_length: 14; v_call: TRBV7-2; cdr3_aa: CASIMSSGLDTQYF
cdr3_length: 12; v_call: TRBV20-1; cdr3_aa: CSARSGVDTQYF
cdr3_length: 16; v_call: TRBV18; cdr3_aa: CASSARGGYLTYEQYF
cdr3_length: 15; v_call: TRBV5-1; cdr3_aa: CASSPGHTSYNEQFF
cdr3_length: 12; v_call: TRBV20-1; cdr3_aa: CSASGSPNEQFF
cdr3_length: 14; v_call: TRBV20-1; cdr3_aa: CSARDLKGSTEAFF
cdr3_length: 15; v_call: TRBV4-2; cdr3_aa: CASSQGRQGKNIQYF
cdr3_length: 17; v_call: TRBV4-1; cdr3_aa: CASSQDGTGLFNSPLHF
cdr3_length: 16; v_call: TRBV28; cdr3_aa: CASSSGQARAKNIQYF
cdr3_length: 12; v_call: TRBV29-1; cdr3_aa: CSALSFVYGYTF
cdr3_length: 15; v_call: TRBV5-1; cdr3_aa: CASSLASGMYNEQFF
cdr3_length: 13; v_call: TRBV20-1; cdr3_aa: CSARPGGRDEQFF
cdr3_length: 15; v_call: TRBV20-1; cdr3_aa: CSARGGASGFTEQFF
cdr3_length: 13; v_call: TRBV12-3/TRBV12-4; cdr3_aa: CASSLMVNTEAFF
cdr3_length: 11; v_call: TRBV29-1; cdr3_aa: CSAYIGNTIYF
cdr3_length: 15; v_call: TRBV18; cdr3_aa: CASSPVQLWGETQYF
cdr3_length: 14; v_call: TRBV29-1; cdr3_aa: CSVVGSRGNTEAFF
cdr3_length: 15; v_call: TRBV6-1; cdr3_aa: CASRAWDSLTDTQYF
cdr3_length: 13; v_call: TRBV5-6; cdr3_aa: CASSGGIKGTQYF
cdr3_length: 17; v_call: TRBV20-1; cdr3_aa: CSARVAGGYQGYNEQFF
cdr3_length: 15; v_call: TRBV5-1; cdr3_aa: CASSLAIGDGYEQYF
cdr3_length: 17; v_call: TRBV7-6; cdr3_aa: CASSLARRTSGTDTQYF
cdr3_length: 15; v_call: TRBV12-5; cdr3_aa: CASGLVGGGLLEAFF
cdr3_length: 15; v_call: TRBV29-1; cdr3_aa: CSVETRDSSTDTQYF
cdr3_length: 14; v_call: TRBV7-2; cdr3_aa: CASSFARGHNEQFF
cdr3_length: 18; v_call: TRBV5-1; cdr3_aa: CASSLEGTGSILTGELFF
cdr3_length: 13; v_call: TRBV10-3; cdr3_aa: CAINQESHNEQFF
cdr3_length: 17; v_call: TRBV5-5; cdr3_aa: CASSPAVTGKRDYGYTF
cdr3_length: 14; v_call: TRBV7-6; cdr3_aa: CASSLVEGTGELFF
cdr3_length: 13; v_call: TRBV18; cdr3_aa: CASSPQGLYGYTF
cdr3_length: 14; v_call: TRBV7-9; cdr3_aa: CASSLTPGNYEQYF
cdr3_length: 19; v_call: TRBV4-3; cdr3_aa: CASSQVGSGLAGEVDEQFF
cdr3_length: 11; v_call: TRBV5-1; cdr3_aa: CASKSTDTQYF
cdr3_length: 14; v_call: TRBV12-3/TRBV12-4; cdr3_aa: CASSLGTSGRTQYF
cdr3_length: 16; v_call: TRBV7-9; cdr3_aa: CASSFPRQGNPGELFF
cdr3_length: 16; v_call: TRBV11-2; cdr3_aa: CASSPRTGKNTGELFF
cdr3_length: 12; v_call: TRBV20-1; cdr3_aa: CRGGGEHNEQFF
cdr3_length: 17; v_call: TRBV12-3/TRBV12-4; cdr3_aa: CASRSGTGYSGANVLTF
cdr3_length: 15; v_call: TRBV5-1; cdr3_aa: CASRRWGGAAYEQYF
cdr3_length: 16; v_call: TRBV5-1; cdr3_aa: CASSIQAVSSYNEQFF
cdr3_length: 14; v_call: TRBV4-2; cdr3_aa: CASSQAEFNQPQHF